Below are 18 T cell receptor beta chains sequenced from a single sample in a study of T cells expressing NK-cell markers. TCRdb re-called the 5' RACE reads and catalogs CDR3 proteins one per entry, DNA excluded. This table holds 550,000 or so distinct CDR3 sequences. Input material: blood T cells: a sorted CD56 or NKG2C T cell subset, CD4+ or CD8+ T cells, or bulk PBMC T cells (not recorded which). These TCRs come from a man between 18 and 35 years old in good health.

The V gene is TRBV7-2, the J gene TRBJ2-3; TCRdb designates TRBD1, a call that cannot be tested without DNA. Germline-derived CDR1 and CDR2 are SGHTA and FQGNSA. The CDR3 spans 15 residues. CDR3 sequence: CASSLWPGGTDTQYF.

This chain's CDR3 is CSARTGWDSGANVLTF. The J gene is TRBJ2-6, the V gene TRBV20-1; TCRdb designates TRBD1, a call that cannot be tested without DNA. CDR3 size: 16 residues. CDR1 is DFQATT and CDR2 is SNEGSKA in the germline V gene (reference sequence).

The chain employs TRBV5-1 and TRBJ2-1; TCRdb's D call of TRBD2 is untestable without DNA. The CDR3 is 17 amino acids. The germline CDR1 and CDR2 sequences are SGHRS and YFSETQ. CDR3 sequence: CASSLDLLAGGNNEQFF.

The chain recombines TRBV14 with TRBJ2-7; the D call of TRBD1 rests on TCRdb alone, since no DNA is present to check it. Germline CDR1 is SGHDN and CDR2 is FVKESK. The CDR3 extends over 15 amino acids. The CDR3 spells CASSQRDRSSYEQYF. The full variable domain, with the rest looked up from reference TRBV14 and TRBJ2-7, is EAGVTQFPSHSVIEKGQTVTLRCDPISGHDNLYWYRRVMGKEIKFLLHFVKESKQDESGMPNNRFLAERTGGTYSTLKVQPAELEDSGVYFCASSQRDRSSYEQYFGPGTRLTVT.

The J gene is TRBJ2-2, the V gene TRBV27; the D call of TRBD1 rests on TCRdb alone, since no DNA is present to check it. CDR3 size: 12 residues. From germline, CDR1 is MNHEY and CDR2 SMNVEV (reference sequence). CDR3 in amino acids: CATTGTAGELFF.

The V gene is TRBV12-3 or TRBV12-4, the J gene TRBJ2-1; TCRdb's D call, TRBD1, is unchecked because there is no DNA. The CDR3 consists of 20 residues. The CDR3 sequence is CASSSNLSRGQVSSYNEQFF.

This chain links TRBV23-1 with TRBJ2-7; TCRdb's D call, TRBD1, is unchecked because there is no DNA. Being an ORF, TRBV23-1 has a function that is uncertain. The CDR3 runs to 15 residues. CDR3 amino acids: CASSQCRDRTYEQYF.

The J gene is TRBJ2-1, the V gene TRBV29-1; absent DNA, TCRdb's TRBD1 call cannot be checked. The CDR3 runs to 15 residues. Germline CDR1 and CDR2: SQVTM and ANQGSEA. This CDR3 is CSVEGVVGDNNEQFF.

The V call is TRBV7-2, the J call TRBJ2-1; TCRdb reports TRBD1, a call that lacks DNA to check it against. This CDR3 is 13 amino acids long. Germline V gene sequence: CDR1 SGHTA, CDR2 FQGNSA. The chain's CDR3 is CARGGKGWFEQFF. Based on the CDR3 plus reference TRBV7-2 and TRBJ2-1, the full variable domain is GAGVSQSPSNKVTEKGKDVELRCDPISGHTALYWYRQSLGQGLEFLIYFQGNSAPDKSGLPSDRFSAERTGGSVSTLTIQRTQQEDSAVYLCARGGKGWFEQFFGPGTRLTVL.

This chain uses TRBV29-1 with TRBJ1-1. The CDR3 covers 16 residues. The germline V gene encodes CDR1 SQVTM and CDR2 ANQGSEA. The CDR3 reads CSVEDLGEKGYTEAFF.

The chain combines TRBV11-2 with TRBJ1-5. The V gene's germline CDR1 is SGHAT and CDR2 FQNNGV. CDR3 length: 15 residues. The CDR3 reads CASSLTPSRNQPQHF.

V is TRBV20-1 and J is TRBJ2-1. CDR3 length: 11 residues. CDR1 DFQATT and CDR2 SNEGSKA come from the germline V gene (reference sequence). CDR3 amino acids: CRLAVYNEQFF.

The CDR3 loop is CASSFAGWITGELFF. This sequence joins TRBV28 and TRBJ2-2. This CDR3 is built from 15 residues. Per germline, CDR1 MDHEN and CDR2 SYDVKM.

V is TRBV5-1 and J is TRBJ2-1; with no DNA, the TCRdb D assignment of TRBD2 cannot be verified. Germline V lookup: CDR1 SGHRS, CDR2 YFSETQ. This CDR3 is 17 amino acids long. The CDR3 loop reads CASSLVAGTATYNEQFF.

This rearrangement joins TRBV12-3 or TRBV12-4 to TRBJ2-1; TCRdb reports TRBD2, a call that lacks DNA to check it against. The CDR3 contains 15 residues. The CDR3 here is CASIPTSGRNGEQFF.

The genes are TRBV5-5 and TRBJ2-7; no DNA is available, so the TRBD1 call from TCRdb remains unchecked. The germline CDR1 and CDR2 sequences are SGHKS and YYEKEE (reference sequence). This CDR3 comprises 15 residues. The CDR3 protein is CASSLDRPGAYEQYF.

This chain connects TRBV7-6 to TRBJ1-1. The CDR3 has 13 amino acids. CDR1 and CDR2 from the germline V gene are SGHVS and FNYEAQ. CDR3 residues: CASSSDWGTEAFF.

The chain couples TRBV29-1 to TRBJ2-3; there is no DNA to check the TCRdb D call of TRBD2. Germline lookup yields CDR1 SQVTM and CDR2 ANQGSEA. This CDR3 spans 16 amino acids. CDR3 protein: CSVEGAGTRSPDTQYF.